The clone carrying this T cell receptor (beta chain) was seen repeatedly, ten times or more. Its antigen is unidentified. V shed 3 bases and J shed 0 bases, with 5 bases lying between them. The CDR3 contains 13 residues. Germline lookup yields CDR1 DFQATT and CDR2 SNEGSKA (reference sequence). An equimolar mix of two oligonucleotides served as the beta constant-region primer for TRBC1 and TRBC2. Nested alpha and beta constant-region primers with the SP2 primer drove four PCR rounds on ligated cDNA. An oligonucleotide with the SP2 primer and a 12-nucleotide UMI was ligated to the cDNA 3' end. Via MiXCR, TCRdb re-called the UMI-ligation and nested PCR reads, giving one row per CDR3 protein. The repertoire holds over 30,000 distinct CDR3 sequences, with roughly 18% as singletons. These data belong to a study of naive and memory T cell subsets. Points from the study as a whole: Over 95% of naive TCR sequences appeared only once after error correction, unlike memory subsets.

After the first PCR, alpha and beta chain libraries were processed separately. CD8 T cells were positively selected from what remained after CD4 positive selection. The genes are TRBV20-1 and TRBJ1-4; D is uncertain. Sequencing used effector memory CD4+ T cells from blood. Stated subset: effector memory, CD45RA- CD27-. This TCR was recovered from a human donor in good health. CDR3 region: CSASRATNEKLFF. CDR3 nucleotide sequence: TGCAGTGCTAGCCGTGCAACTAATGAAAAACTGTTTTTT.